The 21 T cell receptor beta chains in this list originate from one sample, sequenced in a study of technical replicates of blood from several donors. Repertoires were generated with immunoSEQ multiplex PCR, while TCRdb's copy carries only in-frame clones and drops some. The table has more than 55,000 clones, 85% to 95% seen once; the top ten hold roughly 0.4%. Input material: T cells isolated from PBMCs. These receptors all stem from a human donor in good health.

The rearrangement uses TRBV7-6 and TRBJ1-1; 7 bases fit TRBD1. The CDR3 runs 13 residues. Germline CDR1 reads SGHVS; CDR2 reads FNYEAQ. The V and J ends lost 5 bases and 2 bases, in that order; junction bases with no gene match: 2. Here the CDR3 reads CASSQGVNTEAFF. DNA for the CDR3: TGTGCCAGCAGCCAGGGGGTTAACACTGAAGCTTTCTTT.

The chain uses TRBV5-6 and TRBJ2-2; tentatively, D is TRBD1 (6 bases). Germline V gives CDR1 SGHDT, CDR2 YYEEEE. This CDR3 region has 16 residues. The germline V and J ends were trimmed by 0 bases and 2 bases, with 11 bases remaining between them. The CDR3 DNA reads TGTGCCAGCAGCTTGGGGAGACAGGTTAACACCGGGGAGCTGTTTTTT. Residues: CASSLGRQVNTGELFF.

V gene TRBV9 combines with J gene TRBJ2-3; the D is unclear. The germline CDR1 and CDR2 sequences are SGDLS and YYNGEE. V was trimmed by 4 bases and J by 6 bases, leaving 6 bases between them. CDR3 length equals 11 residues. The CDR3 nucleotides read TGTGCCAGCAGCCCACGGGATACGCAGTATTTT. Its protein product is CASSPRDTQYF.

J is TRBJ2-2 and V is TRBV27, with D maybe TRBD2 (5 bases). CDR3 length equals 14 residues. The germline V and J ends were trimmed by 5 bases and 3 bases, with 10 bases remaining between them. In germline, CDR1 is MNHEY, CDR2 SMNVEV (reference sequence). Here the CDR3 DNA reads TGTGCCAGCAGTCCTGGACTCTACACCGGGGAGCTGTTTTTT. It translates to CASSPGLYTGELFF.

V usage is TRBV4-3 and J usage is TRBJ2-1; 13 bases map to TRBD2. CDR3 length: 16 residues. CDR1 LGHNA and CDR2 YSLEER come from the germline V gene. Trimming cost V 0 bases and J 9 bases; bases outside gene matches: 5. CDR3 sequence reads: CASSQDQLAGGPEQFF. The CDR3 DNA reads TGCGCCAGCAGCCAAGATCAACTAGCGGGAGGGCCTGAGCAGTTCTTC.

The genes are TRBV2 and TRBJ1-5, with no clear D. Germline V gene data show CDR1 as SNHLY and CDR2 as FYNNEI. Trimming stripped 7 bases from V and 0 bases from J, with 13 bases between. CDR3 length equals 15 residues. This chain's CDR3 is CASTIERSSNQPQHF. The CDR3 DNA sequence: TGTGCCAGCACTATTGAACGGTCTAGCAATCAGCCCCAGCATTTT. The full variable domain, with the rest looked up from reference TRBV2 and TRBJ1-5, is EPEVTQTPSHQVTQMGQEVILRCVPISNHLYFYWYRQILGQKVEFLVSFYNNEISEKSEIFDDQFSVERPDGSNFTLKIRSTKLEDSAMYFCASTIERSSNQPQHFGDGTRLSIL.

The chain uses TRBV9 and TRBJ1-1; possibly TRBD1 for D (5 bases). The germline V gene encodes CDR1 SGDLS and CDR2 YYNGEE. V was pared by 3 bases and J by 4 bases, with 10 bases between. The CDR3 runs to 13 residues. The CDR3 coding sequence is TGTGCCAGCAGCGAATCAGGGTCCACTGAAGCTTTCTTT. It translates to CASSESGSTEAFF.

The chain links TRBV9 to TRBJ2-2, with a tentative D call TRBD2 (6 bases). V shed 3 bases and J shed 4 bases, with 16 bases lying between them. The CDR3 sequence is 16 residues long. Germline assignment: CDR1 SGDLS and CDR2 YYNGEE. The CDR3 region is CASSAAWRDTTGELFF. DNA of the CDR3: TGTGCCAGCAGCGCCGCCTGGCGGGATACCACCGGGGAGCTGTTTTTT.

The chain links TRBV28 to TRBJ1-2; D gene ambiguous. The V end lost 3 bases, the J end lost 0 bases, and 5 bases lay between the germline ends. Germline loops: CDR1 MDHEN, CDR2 SYDVKM. The CDR3 totals 13 residues. CDR3 protein: CASSFSANYGYTF. In DNA, the CDR3 is TGTGCCAGCAGTTTCAGTGCTAACTATGGCTACACCTTC.

CDR3 sequence: CASSPQGNQPQHF. The CDR3 nucleotides read TGTGCCAGCAGCCCTCAGGGGAATCAGCCCCAGCATTTT. The gene calls are TRBV11-2 and TRBJ1-5; weak D call: TRBD1 (6 bases). With 5 bases removed from V and 4 bases from J, the gap between germline ends came to 9 bases. The CDR3 is 13 amino acids. The germline V gene has CDR1 SGHAT and CDR2 FQNNGV. Combining the CDR3 with reference TRBV11-2 and TRBJ1-5 gives the whole variable domain EAGVAQSPRYKIIEKRQSVAFWCNPISGHATLYWYQQILGQGPKLLIQFQNNGVVDDSQLPKDRFSAERLKGVDSTLKIQPAKLEDSAVYLCASSPQGNQPQHFGDGTRLSIL.

Notes on this clone: This same CDR3 is encoded by further DNA sequences in the sample. The chain recombines TRBV6-5 with TRBJ2-7; unclear D gene. CDR1 MNHEY and CDR2 SVGAGI come from the germline V gene. The V and J ends lost 4 bases and 3 bases respectively, with 4 bases between them. CDR3 size: 11 residues. In DNA, the CDR3 is TGTGCCAGCAGTTCCTTCTACGAGCAGTACTTC. Its translation is CASSSFYEQYF.

The chain has TRBV29-1 and TRBJ2-2, with D perhaps matching TRBD2 (7 bases). Trimming removed 6 bases at V and 5 bases at J, with 25 bases between. Germline V CDR1 and CDR2: SQVTM, ANQGSEA. This CDR3 is built from 17 residues. The CDR3 loop is CSVLGGETSFITGELFF. The CDR3 coding sequence is TGCAGCGTCCTAGGGGGGGAAACTAGCTTTATAACCGGGGAGCTGTTTTTT.

The gene calls are TRBV10-2 and TRBJ2-5, with 11 nucleotides matching TRBD2. The CDR3 runs to 15 residues. Germline assignment: CDR1 WSHSY and CDR2 SAAADI. Losses at the gene ends were 6 bases for V and 4 bases for J; bases not matched to a gene: 7. The DNA for the CDR3 is TGCGCCAGCAGGGAGGGACTAGCGGAGGGAGAGACCCAGTACTTC. The encoded protein is CASREGLAEGETQYF.

The V and J genes are TRBV6-5 and TRBJ2-2; the D is unclear. Germline lookup yields CDR1 MNHEY and CDR2 SVGAGI. The CDR3 has 15 amino acids. V was cut by 0 bases and J by 2 bases, with 7 bases left in between. The CDR3 DNA reads TGTGCCAGCAGTTACTCGCGTTATAACACCGGGGAGCTGTTTTTT. Its protein product is CASSYSRYNTGELFF.

This chain joins TRBV28 and TRBJ1-5; TRBD1 agrees at 9 bases. CDR1 and CDR2 (germline): MDHEN, SYDVKM. V was clipped by 5 bases and J by 5 bases; unmatched bases: 16. The CDR3 has 18 residues. Here the CDR3 DNA reads TGTGCCAGCAGTGTACGGACAGGGGCTAGGTTTGTGGATCAGCCCCAGCATTTT. Translation gives CASSVRTGARFVDQPQHF.

This chain links TRBV27 with TRBJ2-2; D ambiguous. Germline CDR1 reads MNHEY; CDR2 reads SMNVEV (reference sequence). CDR3 length: 12 residues. Trimming took off 2 bases at V and 4 bases at J, with 2 bases between the two ends. This chain's CDR3 is CASSLLTGELFF. In DNA form, the CDR3 reads TGTGCCAGCAGTTTACTCACCGGGGAGCTGTTTTTT.

The chain recombines TRBV5-5 with TRBJ2-5; tentative D call: TRBD2 (5 bases). This CDR3 contains 16 residues. Trimming took off 1 base at V and 3 bases at J, with 16 bases between the two ends. CDR1 and CDR2 from the germline V gene are SGHKS and YYEKEE (reference sequence). The CDR3 here is CASSLRYLTNEETQYF. CDR3 nucleotides: TGTGCCAGCAGCTTGAGGTATCTGACTAATGAAGAGACCCAGTACTTC. The variable domain in full, with the rest retrieved from reference TRBV5-5 and TRBJ2-5, is DAGVTQSPTHLIKTRGQQVTLRCSPISGHKSVSWYQQVLGQGPQFIFQYYEKEERGRGNFPDRFSARQFPNYSSELNVNALLLGDSALYLCASSLRYLTNEETQYFGPGTRLLVL.

The table lists this clone with a count of one. V and J are TRBV7-9 and TRBJ2-5; no reliable D call. Trimming took off 1 base at V and 5 bases at J, with 14 bases between the two ends. CDR1 is SEHNR, CDR2 FQNEAQ, per germline (reference sequence). CDR3 length equals 15 residues. The CDR3 is CASSLDGHKMETQYF. CDR3 in DNA: TGTGCCAGCAGCTTAGACGGTCATAAGATGGAGACCCAGTACTTC.

V gene TRBV9 combines with J gene TRBJ2-3, with 13 bases identical to TRBD2. With 0 bases clipped from V and 4 bases from J, the junction kept 5 bases outside the gene matches. The CDR3 totals 17 residues. Germline CDR1 and CDR2: SGDLS and YYNGEE. The CDR3 is CASSVETSGRIADTQYF. DNA for the CDR3: TGTGCCAGCAGCGTAGAGACTAGCGGGAGGATAGCAGATACGCAGTATTTT.

Comments on this clone: This CDR3 is also generated by other DNA sequences in the sample. The rearrangement uses TRBV6-5 and TRBJ2-2, with D perhaps TRBD2 (6 bases). V lost 2 bases to trimming and J lost 5 bases, with 6 bases between them. The CDR3 is made up of 13 amino acids. CDR1 MNHEY and CDR2 SVGAGI come from the germline V gene. Here the CDR3 DNA reads TGTGCCAGCAGTTACGGGGGGACCGGGGAGCTGTTTTTT. Protein sequence: CASSYGGTGELFF.

This rearrangement joins TRBV7-9 to TRBJ2-3; the match to TRBD2 covers 7 bases. Germline lookup yields CDR1 SEHNR and CDR2 FQNEAQ (reference sequence). J lost 5 bases, V lost 0 bases, and 8 bases had no gene match. The CDR3 is 16 residues long. The CDR3 sequence is CASSLALAGVLDTQYF. The CDR3, as DNA: TGTGCCAGCAGCTTAGCGCTGGCGGGAGTGCTAGATACGCAGTATTTT.